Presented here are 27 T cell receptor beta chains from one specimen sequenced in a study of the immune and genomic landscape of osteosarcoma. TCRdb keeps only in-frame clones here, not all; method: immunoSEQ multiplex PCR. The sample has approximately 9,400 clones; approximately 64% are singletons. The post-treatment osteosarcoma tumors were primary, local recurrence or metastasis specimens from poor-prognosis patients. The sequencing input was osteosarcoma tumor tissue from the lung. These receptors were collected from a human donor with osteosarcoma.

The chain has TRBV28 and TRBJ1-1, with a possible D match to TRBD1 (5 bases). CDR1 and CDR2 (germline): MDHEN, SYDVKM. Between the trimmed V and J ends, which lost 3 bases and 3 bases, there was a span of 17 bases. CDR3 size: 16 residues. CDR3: CASSFPVRGADTEAFF. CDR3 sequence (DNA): TGTGCCAGCAGTTTCCCGGTGAGGGGCGCGGACACTGAAGCTTTCTTT.

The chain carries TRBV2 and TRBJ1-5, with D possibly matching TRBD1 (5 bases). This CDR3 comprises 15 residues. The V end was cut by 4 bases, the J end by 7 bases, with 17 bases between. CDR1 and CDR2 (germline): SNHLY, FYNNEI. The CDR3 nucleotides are TGTGCCAGCAGTGGTACCCGGGGCGCCGGACAGCCCCAGCATTTT. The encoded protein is CASSGTRGAGQPQHF.

CDR3 sequence: CASSRQPLIYEQYF. The CDR3 bases are TGTGCCAGTAGTAGGCAACCCTTGATCTACGAGCAGTACTTC. J is TRBJ2-7 and V is TRBV19; D is ambiguous. CDR1 LNHDA and CDR2 SQIVND come from the germline V gene (reference sequence). The CDR3 length is 14 residues. V was trimmed by 4 bases and J by 3 bases, leaving 13 bases between them.

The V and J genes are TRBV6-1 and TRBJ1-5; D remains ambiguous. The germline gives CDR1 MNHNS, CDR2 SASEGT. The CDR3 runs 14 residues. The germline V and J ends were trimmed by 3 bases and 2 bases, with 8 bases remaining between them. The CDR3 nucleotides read TGTGCCAGCAGTGATATGTGGGGCAATCAGCCCCAGCATTTT. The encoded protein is CASSDMWGNQPQHF.

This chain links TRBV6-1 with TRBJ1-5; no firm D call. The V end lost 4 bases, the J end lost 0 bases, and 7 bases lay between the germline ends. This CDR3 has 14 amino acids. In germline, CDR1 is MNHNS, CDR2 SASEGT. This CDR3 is CASSVRGSNQPQHF. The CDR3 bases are TGTGCCAGCAGTGTACGGGGTAGCAATCAGCCCCAGCATTTT.

The CDR3 protein is CASSVTGRTEAFF. CDR3 in DNA: TGTGCCAGCAGTGTGACAGGGAGGACTGAAGCTTTCTTT. The chain links TRBV27 to TRBJ1-1, with 7 bases that match TRBD1. This CDR3 region has 13 residues. J was trimmed by 5 bases and V by 5 bases; bases with no gene match: 5. From germline, CDR1 is MNHEY and CDR2 SMNVEV (reference sequence).

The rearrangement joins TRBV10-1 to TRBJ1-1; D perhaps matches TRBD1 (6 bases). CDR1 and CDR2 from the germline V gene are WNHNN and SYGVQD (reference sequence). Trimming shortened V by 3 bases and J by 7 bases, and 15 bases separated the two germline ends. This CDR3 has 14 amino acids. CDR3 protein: CASSDTIGQNEAFF. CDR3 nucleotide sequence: TGCGCCAGCAGTGACACCATCGGACAGAATGAAGCTTTCTTT.

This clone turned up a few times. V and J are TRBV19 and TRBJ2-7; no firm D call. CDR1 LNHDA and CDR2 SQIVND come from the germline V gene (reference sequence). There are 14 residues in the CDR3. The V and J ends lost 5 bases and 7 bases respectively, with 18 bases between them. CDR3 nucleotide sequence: TGTGCCAGTAGTGTCCGTGGCTCTTCAGTGGAGCAGTACTTC. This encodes CASSVRGSSVEQYF. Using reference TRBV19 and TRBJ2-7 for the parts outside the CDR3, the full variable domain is DGGITQSPKYLFRKEGQNVTLSCEQNLNHDAMYWYRQDPGQGLRLIYYSQIVNDFQKGDIAEGYSVSREKKESFPLTVTSAQKNPTAFYLCASSVRGSSVEQYFGPGTRLTVT.

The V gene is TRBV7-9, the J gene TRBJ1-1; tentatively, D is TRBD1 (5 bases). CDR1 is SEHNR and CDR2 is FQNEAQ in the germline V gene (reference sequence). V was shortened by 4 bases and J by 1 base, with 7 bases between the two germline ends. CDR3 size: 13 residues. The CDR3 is CASSYGGNTEAFF. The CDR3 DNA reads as TGTGCCAGCAGCTACGGGGGGAACACTGAAGCTTTCTTT.

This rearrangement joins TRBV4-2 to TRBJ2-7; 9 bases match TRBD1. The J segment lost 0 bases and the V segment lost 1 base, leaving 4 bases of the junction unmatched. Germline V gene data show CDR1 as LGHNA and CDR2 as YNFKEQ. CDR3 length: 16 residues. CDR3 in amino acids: CASSQGGQGGSYEQYF. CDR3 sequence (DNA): TGTGCCAGCAGCCAAGGGGGACAGGGAGGCTCCTACGAGCAGTACTTC.

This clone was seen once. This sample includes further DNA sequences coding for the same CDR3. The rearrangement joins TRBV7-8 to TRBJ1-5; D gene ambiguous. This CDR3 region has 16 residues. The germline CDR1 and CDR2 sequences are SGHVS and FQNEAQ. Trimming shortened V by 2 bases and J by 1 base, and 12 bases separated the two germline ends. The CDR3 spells CASSLMWTASNQPQHF. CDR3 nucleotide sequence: TGTGCCAGCAGCTTAATGTGGACGGCCAGCAATCAGCCCCAGCATTTT. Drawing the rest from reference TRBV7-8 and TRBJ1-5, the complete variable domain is GAGVSQSPRYKVAKRGQDVALRCDPISGHVSLFWYQQALGQGPEFLTYFQNEAQLDKSGLPSDRFFAERPEGSVSTLKIQRTQQEDSAVYLCASSLMWTASNQPQHFGDGTRLSIL.

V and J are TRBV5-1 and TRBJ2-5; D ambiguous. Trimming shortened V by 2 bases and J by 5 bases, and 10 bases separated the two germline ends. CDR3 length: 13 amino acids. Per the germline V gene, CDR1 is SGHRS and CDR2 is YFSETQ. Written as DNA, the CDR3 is TGCGCCAGCAGCTTTAGTACCGGGGAGACCCAGTACTTC. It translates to CASSFSTGETQYF.

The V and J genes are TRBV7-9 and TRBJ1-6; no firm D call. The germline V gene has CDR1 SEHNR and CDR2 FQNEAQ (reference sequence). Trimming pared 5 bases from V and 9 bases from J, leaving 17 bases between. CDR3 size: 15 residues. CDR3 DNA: TGTGCCAGCAGCCCAGCCAGCCAAGGGCTTTCACCCCTCCACTTT. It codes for CASSPASQGLSPLHF.

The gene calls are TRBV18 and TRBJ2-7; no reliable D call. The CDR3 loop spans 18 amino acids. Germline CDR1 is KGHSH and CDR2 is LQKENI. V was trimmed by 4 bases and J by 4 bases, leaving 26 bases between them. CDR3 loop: CASSRYGALWGWVYEQYF. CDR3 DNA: TGTGCCAGCTCACGATATGGAGCCCTTTGGGGTTGGGTATACGAGCAGTACTTC.

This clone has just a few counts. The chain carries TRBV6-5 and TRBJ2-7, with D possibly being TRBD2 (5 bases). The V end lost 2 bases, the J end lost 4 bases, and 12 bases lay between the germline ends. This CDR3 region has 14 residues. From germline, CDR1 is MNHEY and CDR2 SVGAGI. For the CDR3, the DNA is TGTGCCAGCAGTTACAGGGAGATGCCATACGAGCAGTACTTC. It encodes CASSYREMPYEQYF.

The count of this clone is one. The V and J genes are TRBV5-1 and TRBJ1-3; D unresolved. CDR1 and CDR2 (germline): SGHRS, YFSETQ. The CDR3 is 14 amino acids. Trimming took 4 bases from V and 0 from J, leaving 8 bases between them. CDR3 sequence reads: CASSLDDSGNTIYF. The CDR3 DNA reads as TGCGCCAGCAGCCTGGATGACTCTGGAAACACCATATATTTT.

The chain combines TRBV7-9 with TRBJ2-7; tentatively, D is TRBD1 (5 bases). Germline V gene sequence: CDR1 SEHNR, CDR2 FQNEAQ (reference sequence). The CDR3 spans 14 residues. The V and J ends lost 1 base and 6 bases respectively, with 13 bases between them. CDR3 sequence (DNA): TGTGCCAGCAGCTTAGTTCAGGGTGAAGGCGAGCAGTACTTC. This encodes CASSLVQGEGEQYF.

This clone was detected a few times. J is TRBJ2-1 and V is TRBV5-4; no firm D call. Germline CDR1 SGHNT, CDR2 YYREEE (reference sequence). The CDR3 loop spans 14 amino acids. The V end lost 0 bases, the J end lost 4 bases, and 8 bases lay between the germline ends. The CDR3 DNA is TGTGCCAGCAGCTTGGATAGGCTTTACAATGAGCAGTTCTTC. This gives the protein CASSLDRLYNEQFF.

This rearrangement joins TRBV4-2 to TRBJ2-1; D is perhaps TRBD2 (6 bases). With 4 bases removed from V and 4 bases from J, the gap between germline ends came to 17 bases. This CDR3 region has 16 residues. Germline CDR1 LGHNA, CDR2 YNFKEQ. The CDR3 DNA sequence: TGTGCCAGCAGCCCCGGTGAGGTGGGGGGTTACAATGAGCAGTTCTTC. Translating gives CASSPGEVGGYNEQFF.

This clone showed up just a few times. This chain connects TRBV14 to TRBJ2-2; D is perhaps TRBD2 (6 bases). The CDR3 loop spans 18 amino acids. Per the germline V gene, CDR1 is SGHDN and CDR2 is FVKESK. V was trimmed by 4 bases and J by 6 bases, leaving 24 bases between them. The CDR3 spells CASSPRSGTGSRAGELFF. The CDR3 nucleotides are TGTGCCAGCAGCCCCCGATCTGGGACTGGGTCCAGGGCCGGGGAGCTGTTTTTT.

The CDR3 DNA sequence: TGTGCCAGCAGCCAAGGAATAAGGGACGGCCGATATGGCTACACCTTC. It yields the protein CASSQGIRDGRYGYTF. This sequence joins TRBV14 and TRBJ1-2; D is perhaps TRBD1 (5 bases). Trimming took 1 base from V and 5 from J, leaving 17 bases between them. The CDR3 has 16 residues. CDR1 and CDR2 from the germline V gene are SGHDN and FVKESK.

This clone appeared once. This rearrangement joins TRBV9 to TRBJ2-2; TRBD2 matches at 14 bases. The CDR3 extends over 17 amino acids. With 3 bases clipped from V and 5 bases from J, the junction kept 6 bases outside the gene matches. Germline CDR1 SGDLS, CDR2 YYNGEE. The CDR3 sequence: CASSEGLAGEYTGELFF. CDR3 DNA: TGTGCCAGCAGCGAGGGACTAGCGGGAGAATATACCGGGGAGCTGTTTTTT.

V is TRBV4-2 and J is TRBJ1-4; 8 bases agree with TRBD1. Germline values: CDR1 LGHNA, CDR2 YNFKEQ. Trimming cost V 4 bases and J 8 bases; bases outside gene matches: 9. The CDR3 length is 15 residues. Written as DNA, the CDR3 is TGTGCCAGCAGCCTCTCGGACAGGGTCGGAGAAAAACTGTTTTTT. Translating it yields CASSLSDRVGEKLFF.

The CDR3 loop reads CASSGLTGGQPQHF. The CDR3 DNA reads TGTGCCAGCAGTGGGCTCACAGGGGGTCAGCCCCAGCATTTT. The chain combines TRBV27 with TRBJ1-5; 8 bases fit TRBD1. CDR3 size: 14 residues. Trimming took 5 bases from V and 6 from J; bases not matched to a gene: 6. The germline gives CDR1 MNHEY, CDR2 SMNVEV (reference sequence).

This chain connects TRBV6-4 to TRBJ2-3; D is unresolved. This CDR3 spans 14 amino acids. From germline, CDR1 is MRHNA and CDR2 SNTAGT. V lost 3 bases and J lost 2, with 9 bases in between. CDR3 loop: CASSESSPTDTQYF. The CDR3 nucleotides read TGTGCCAGCAGTGAATCTAGTCCCACAGATACGCAGTATTTT.

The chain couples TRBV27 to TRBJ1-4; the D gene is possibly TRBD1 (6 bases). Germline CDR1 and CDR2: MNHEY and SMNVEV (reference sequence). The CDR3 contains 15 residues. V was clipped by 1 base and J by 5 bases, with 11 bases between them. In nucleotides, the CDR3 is TGTGCCAGCAGTTTATTGGGGGGCTCGAATGAAAAACTGTTTTTT. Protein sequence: CASSLLGGSNEKLFF. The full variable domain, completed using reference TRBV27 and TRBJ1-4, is EAQVTQNPRYLITVTGKKLTVTCSQNMNHEYMSWYRQDPGLGLRQIYYSMNVEVTDKGDVPEGYKVSRKEKRNFPLILESPSPNQTSLYFCASSLLGGSNEKLFFGSGTQLSVL.

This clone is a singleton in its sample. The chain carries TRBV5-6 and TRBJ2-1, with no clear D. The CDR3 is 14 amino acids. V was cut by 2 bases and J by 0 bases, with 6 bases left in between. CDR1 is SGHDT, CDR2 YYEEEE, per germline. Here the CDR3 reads CASSFGSSYNEQFF. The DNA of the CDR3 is TGTGCCAGCAGCTTTGGGTCCTCCTACAATGAGCAGTTCTTC.